The sequence of this T cell receptor (beta chain) was determined in a study of Graves' ophthalmopathy and Graves' hyperthyroidism. For the study at large: Before any treatment, peripheral blood was taken at the initial diagnosis.

Looked up from germline, CDR1 is SGHTA and CDR2 is FQGNSA. The CDR3 is 14 residues long. V lost 4 bases to trimming and J lost 0 bases, with 9 bases between them. TCR beta CDR3 regions were amplified from RNA transcripts. HTBI primers were used in a first-round RT-PCR, which preceded a second-round multiplex PCR. One entry per CDR3 protein, called by TCRdb with MiXCR from the multiplex PCR reads. Of hundreds of thousands of distinct CDR3 sequences listed, under 50% are singletons. This clonotype was counted ten times or more. Pregnant or lactating patients and those with other autoimmune diseases or uncontrolled infections were excluded.

Sequenced material: peripheral blood. This TCR derives from an adult man with Graves' ophthalmopathy. The chain links TRBV7-2 to TRBJ1-1; D remains unclear. As DNA, the CDR3 is TGTGCCAGCAGCTACCTAAGCTTGAACACTGAAGCTTTCTTT. The encoded protein is CASSYLSLNTEAFF.